The present T cell receptor (beta chain) was sequenced within a study of blood T cells in healthy people across ages. J was trimmed by 4 bases and V by 3 bases; bases with no gene match: 5. CDR3 length: 14 amino acids. The germline gives CDR1 SGDLS, CDR2 YYNGEE. A J-beta primer mix and a sample-barcoded 5' primer were used in a second PCR of about 7 to 12 cycles. From the 5' RACE reads, TCRdb called clonotypes with MiXCR, one entry per CDR3 protein. The data contain roughly 1.9 million distinct CDR3 sequences, about two fifths of them seen just once; the ten biggest clones take up under 30%. In this sample, this clonotype turned up a few times. Its antigen remains unknown. Overall study results and limits: Changes in expanded clonotypes were possibly confounded, as the CMV status of donors was unknown.

This rearrangement joins TRBV9 to TRBJ2-3; 7 nucleotides align to TRBD2. The sample taken for sequencing was blood. This clonotype was obtained from a human donor in good health. The CDR3 bases are TGTGCCAGCAGCGCGACTAGCCTCGCAGATACGCAGTATTTT. Its protein is CASSATSLADTQYF.